Following are 8 T cell receptor beta chains from one sample sequenced in a study of cytomegalovirus exposure and HLA in healthy donors. PCR amplification relied on 60 Vbeta primers (plus 13 Jbeta primers). Profiled with immunoSEQ multiplex PCR; TCRdb holds only in-frame clones, not every one. The profile shows about 140,000 clones, more than 70% of them singletons. Sequences were obtained from PBMCs. The receptors were sampled from a man aged 18 to 30 in good health and CMV-seropositive.

This chain links TRBV9 with TRBJ2-5; 11 bases align to TRBD2. This CDR3 spans 15 amino acids. The germline CDR1 and CDR2 sequences are SGDLS and YYNGEE. Trimming cost V 4 bases and J 1 base; bases outside gene matches: 3. CDR3 in DNA: TGTGCCAGCAGCACCGGACTAGCGGGCCAAGAGACCCAGTACTTC. Translation: CASSTGLAGQETQYF.

The chain couples TRBV19 to TRBJ2-2; the D is unclear. The CDR3 consists of 13 residues. Trimming cost V 4 bases and J 7 bases, with 10 bases left between them. The germline V gene encodes CDR1 LNHDA and CDR2 SQIVND (reference sequence). Here the CDR3 reads CASSSPEVGELFF. The DNA of the CDR3 is TGTGCCAGTAGTAGCCCCGAGGTCGGGGAGCTGTTTTTT.

This clone was picked up a small number of times. The chain combines TRBV29-1 with TRBJ2-2; 8 bases line up with TRBD1. This CDR3 region has 14 residues. CDR1 and CDR2 from the germline V gene are SQVTM and ANQGSEA. V shed 3 bases, J shed 6 bases, and the junction held 6 bases outside the gene matches. For the CDR3, the DNA is TGCAGCGTTGACTTGACAGGGGCGGCCGGGGAGCTGTTTTTT. It is translated as CSVDLTGAAGELFF.

Comments on this clone: The identical CDR3 is also encoded by other nucleotide sequences in the sample. The chain combines TRBV30 with TRBJ2-3; maybe TRBD2 (5 bases). Germline V CDR1 and CDR2: GTSNPN, SVGIG (reference sequence). There are 13 residues in the CDR3. Trimming stripped 1 base from V and 0 bases from J, with 5 bases between. The CDR3 spells CAWSGGSTDTQYF. The CDR3 DNA follows: TGTGCCTGGAGTGGCGGGAGCACAGATACGCAGTATTTT.

The CDR3 DNA is TGTGCCAGCAGCCCTCAACTGTGGACAGGGGGCTCTGGAAACACCATATATTTT. Encoded protein: CASSPQLWTGGSGNTIYF. The chain employs TRBV9 and TRBJ1-3; 10 positions agree with TRBD1. After removal of 4 bases from V and 0 bases from J, the junction contained 10 bases not matched to a gene. The CDR3 length is 18 residues. In germline, CDR1 is SGDLS, CDR2 YYNGEE.

The CDR3 DNA reads TGCAGCGTTATGACAGGGACAACTGGAAACACCATATATTTT. Protein sequence: CSVMTGTTGNTIYF. The chain employs TRBV29-1 and TRBJ1-3; 7 bases are a match to TRBD1. After removal of 5 bases from V and 2 bases from J, the junction contained 6 bases not matched to a gene. Germline V CDR1 and CDR2: SQVTM, ANQGSEA. The CDR3 is 14 amino acids.

The chain has TRBV6-1 and TRBJ2-1, with 7 bases aligning to TRBD2. V lost 2 bases to trimming and J lost 0 bases; unmatched junction nucleotides: 7. Germline V gene sequence: CDR1 MNHNS, CDR2 SASEGT. The CDR3 is 17 amino acids. Written as DNA, the CDR3 is TGTGCCAGCAGTGAATCGACTAGCTATAGCTCCTACAATGAGCAGTTCTTC. It encodes CASSESTSYSSYNEQFF.

This clone was recorded a few times. The CDR3 here is CASSSAWGLSTNEQYF. DNA of the CDR3: TGTGCCAGCAGCTCCGCATGGGGGCTTAGCACCAACGAGCAGTACTTC. The chain links TRBV7-2 to TRBJ2-7; possibly TRBD1 for D (6 bases). The CDR3 extends over 16 amino acids. Between the trimmed V and J ends, which lost 4 bases and 5 bases, there was a span of 21 bases. Germline CDR1 and CDR2: SGHTA and FQGNSA.